One T cell receptor (beta chain) is described in this entry. The antigen is undetermined. This sample was taken from a study of blood T cells in healthy people across ages. Broader study findings: Unknown CMV status may confound age-related changes in expanded clones. Diversity of TCR beta per million T cells declined in a roughly linear way with age.

The donors, healthy Caucasians from Russia, were aged about 6 to 90. Primers used in a second PCR of roughly 6 to 12 cycles were a sample-barcoded 5' primer and a J-beta primer mix. Every cDNA molecule carried a tag from a template-switch adaptor bearing 12 random nucleotides. TCRdb itself ran the 5' RACE reads through MiXCR, one entry per CDR3 protein. The data contain approximately 730,000 distinct CDR3 sequences, less than 70% of them singletons. Material: blood. The sequence came from a man older than 75 in good health.

The CDR3 DNA sequence: TGCAGTGCTCGATACCAGGGGACAGGGGTCGGCTACACCTTC. Translating gives CSARYQGTGVGYTF. This rearrangement joins TRBV20-1 to TRBJ1-2, with TRBD1 identical over 10 bases. Trimming removed 5 bases from V and 8 bases from J; junction bases left unmatched: 11. Germline CDR1 reads DFQATT; CDR2 reads SNEGSKA (reference sequence). This CDR3 region has 14 residues.